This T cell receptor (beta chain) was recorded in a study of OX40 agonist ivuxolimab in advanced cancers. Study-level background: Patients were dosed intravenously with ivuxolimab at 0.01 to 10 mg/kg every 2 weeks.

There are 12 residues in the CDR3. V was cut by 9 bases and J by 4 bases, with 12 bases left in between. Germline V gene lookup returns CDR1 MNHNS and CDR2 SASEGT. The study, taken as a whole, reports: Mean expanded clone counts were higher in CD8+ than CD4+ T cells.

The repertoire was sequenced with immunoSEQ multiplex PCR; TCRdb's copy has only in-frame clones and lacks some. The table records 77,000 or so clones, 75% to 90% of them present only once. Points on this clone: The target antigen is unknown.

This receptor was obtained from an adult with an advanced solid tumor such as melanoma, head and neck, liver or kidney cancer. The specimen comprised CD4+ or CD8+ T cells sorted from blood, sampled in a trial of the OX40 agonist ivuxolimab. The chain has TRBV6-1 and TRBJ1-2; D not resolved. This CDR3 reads CASVRGAYGYTF. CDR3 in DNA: TGTGCCAGTGTCCGGGGTGCCTATGGCTACACCTTC.